The T cell receptor beta chain under discussion was sequenced for a study of breast tumors, draining lymph nodes, adjacent tissues. Germline values: CDR1 SGHNT, CDR2 YYREEE (reference sequence). This CDR3 is built from 14 residues. The V end was cut by 5 bases, the J end by 7 bases, with 18 bases between. TCRdb passed the multiplex PCR reads through MiXCR, listing each CDR3 protein once. The profile shows about 180,000 distinct CDR3 sequences, 30% to 40% of them singletons. In this sample, this clonotype turned up a few times. With a much larger clone just one base away, this may be a read error. Axillary draining lymph nodes of breast cancer patients supplied the node samples.

The sequenced sample consisted of axillary lymph node tissue. This clonotype was obtained from a female donor with breast cancer. Some clones in this sample may be carry-over from other donors' samples. This chain connects TRBV5-4 to TRBJ1-2, with a tentative D call TRBD1 (5 bases). The CDR3 coding sequence is TGTGCCAGCAGGCAACGGGGCAGTCAGGGTGGCTACACCTTC. Translating it yields CASRQRGSQGGYTF.